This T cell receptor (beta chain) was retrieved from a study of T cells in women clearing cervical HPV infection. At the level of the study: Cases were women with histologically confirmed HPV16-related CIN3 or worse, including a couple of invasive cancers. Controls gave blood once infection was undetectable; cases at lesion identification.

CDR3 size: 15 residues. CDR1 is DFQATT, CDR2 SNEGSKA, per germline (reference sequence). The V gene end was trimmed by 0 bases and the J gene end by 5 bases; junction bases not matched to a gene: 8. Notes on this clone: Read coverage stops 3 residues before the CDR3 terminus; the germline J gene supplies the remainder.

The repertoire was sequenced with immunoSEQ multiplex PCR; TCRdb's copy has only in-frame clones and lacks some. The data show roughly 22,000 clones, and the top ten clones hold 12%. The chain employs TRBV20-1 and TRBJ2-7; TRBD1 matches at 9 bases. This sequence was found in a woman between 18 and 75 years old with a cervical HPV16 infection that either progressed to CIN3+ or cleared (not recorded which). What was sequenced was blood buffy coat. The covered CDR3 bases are TGCAGTGCTAGAGATTGGCGGACAGGGGTCCACGAG. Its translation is CSARDWRTGVHE. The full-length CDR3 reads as CSARDWRTGVHEQYF.